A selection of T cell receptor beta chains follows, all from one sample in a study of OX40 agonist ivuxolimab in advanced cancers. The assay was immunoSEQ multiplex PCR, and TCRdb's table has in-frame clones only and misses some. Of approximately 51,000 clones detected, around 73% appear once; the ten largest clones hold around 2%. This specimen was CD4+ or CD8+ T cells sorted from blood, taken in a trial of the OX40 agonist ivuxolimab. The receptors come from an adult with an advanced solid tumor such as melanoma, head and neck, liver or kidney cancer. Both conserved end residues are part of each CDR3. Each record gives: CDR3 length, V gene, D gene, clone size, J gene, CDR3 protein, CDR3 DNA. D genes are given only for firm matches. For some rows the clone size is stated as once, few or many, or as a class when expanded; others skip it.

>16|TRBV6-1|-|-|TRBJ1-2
CASSENPGTAGDGYTF
TGTGCCAGCAGTGAAAACCCGGGGACGGCGGGGGATGGCTACACCTTC
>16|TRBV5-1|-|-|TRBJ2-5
CASSFMAPRLEGTQYF
TGCGCCAGCAGCTTTATGGCCCCCCGGTTGGAGGGGACCCAGTACTTC
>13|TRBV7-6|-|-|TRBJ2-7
CASSGTGPYEQYF
TGTGCCAGCAGCGGGACCGGTCCCTACGAGCAGTACTTC
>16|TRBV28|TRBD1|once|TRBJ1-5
CASKGGTEYSNQPQHF
TGTGCCAGCAAGGGCGGGACAGAGTATAGCAATCAGCCCCAGCATTTT
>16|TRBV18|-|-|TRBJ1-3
CASSPQDLLSGNTIYF
TGTGCCAGCTCACCACAAGATTTACTCTCTGGAAACACCATATATTTT
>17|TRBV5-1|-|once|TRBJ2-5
CASSLRWEARLQETQYF
TGCGCCAGCAGCTTGAGGTGGGAGGCCCGACTCCAAGAGACCCAGTACTTC
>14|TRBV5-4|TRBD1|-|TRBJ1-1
CASSSEYRGVGAFF
TGTGCCAGCAGCTCGGAGTACAGGGGAGTAGGAGCTTTCTTT
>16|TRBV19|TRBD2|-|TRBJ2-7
CASSIELAGVGYEQYF
TGTGCCAGTAGTATAGAACTAGCGGGAGTCGGATACGAGCAGTACTTC
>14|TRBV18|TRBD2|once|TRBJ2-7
CASSLSGVPDEQYF
TGTGCCAGCTCACTTAGCGGGGTCCCTGACGAGCAGTACTTC
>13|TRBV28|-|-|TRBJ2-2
CASHRGGTGELFF
TGTGCCAGCCACAGGGGAGGGACCGGGGAGCTGTTTTTT
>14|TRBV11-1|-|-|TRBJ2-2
CASSSATGTGELFF
TGTGCCAGCAGCTCTGCCACGGGCACCGGGGAGCTGTTTTTT
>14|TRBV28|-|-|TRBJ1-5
CASNSPGSNQPQHF
TGTGCCAGCAACTCGCCGGGGAGCAATCAGCCCCAGCATTTT
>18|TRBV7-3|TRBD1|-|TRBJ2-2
CASSPIGAGTGLTGELFF
TGTGCCAGCAGCCCGATTGGGGCTGGGACAGGGCTCACCGGGGAGCTGTTTTTT
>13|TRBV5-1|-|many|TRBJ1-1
CASSLSVNTEAFF
TGCGCCAGCAGCTTGTCCGTTAACACTGAAGCTTTCTTT
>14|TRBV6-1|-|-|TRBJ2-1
CASSEDPGFGEQFF
TGTGCCAGCAGTGAAGACCCAGGTTTCGGTGAGCAGTTCTTC
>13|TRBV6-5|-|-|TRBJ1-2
CASSYSEGGGYTF
TGTGCCAGCAGTTACTCTGAGGGCGGCGGCTACACCTTC
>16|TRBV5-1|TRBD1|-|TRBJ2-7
CASSLLGQGGAYEQYF
TGCGCCAGCAGCTTGTTAGGACAGGGTGGGGCCTACGAGCAGTACTTC
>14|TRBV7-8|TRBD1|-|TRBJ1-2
CASSSGTGGLGYTF
TGTGCCAGCAGCTCCGGGACAGGGGGTTTGGGCTACACCTTC
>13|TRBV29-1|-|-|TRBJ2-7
CSVKGGGDYEQYF
TGCAGCGTCAAGGGCGGAGGGGATTACGAGCAGTACTTC
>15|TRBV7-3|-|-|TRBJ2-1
CASSLGWSSYNEQFF
TGTGCCAGCAGCTTAGGATGGAGCTCCTACAATGAGCAGTTCTTC
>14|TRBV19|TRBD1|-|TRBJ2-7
CASSKQGADYEQYF
TGTGCCAGTAGTAAACAGGGGGCAGACTACGAGCAGTACTTC
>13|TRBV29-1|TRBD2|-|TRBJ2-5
CSVGTSGRETQYF
TGCAGCGTTGGGACTAGCGGGAGAGAGACCCAGTACTTC
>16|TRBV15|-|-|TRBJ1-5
CATSRGTRSSFRPQHF
TGTGCCACCAGCAGAGGAACCAGATCGTCGTTTAGGCCCCAGCATTTT
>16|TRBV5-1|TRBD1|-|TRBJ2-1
CASSPTPGQQNNEQFF
TGCGCCAGCAGCCCTACACCGGGACAGCAGAACAATGAGCAGTTCTTC
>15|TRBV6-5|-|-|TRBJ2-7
CASSPTPRGDYEQYF
TGTGCCAGCAGTCCCACTCCGAGAGGGGACTACGAGCAGTACTTC
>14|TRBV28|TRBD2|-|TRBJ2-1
CASRSGTSGNEQFF
TGTGCCAGCAGGTCCGGGACTAGTGGGAATGAGCAGTTCTTC
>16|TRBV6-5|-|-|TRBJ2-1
CASSYSGLEPYNEQFF
TGTGCCAGCAGTTACTCGGGGCTTGAACCCTACAATGAGCAGTTCTTC
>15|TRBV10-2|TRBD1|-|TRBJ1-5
CASRDRAYSNQPQHF
TGCGCCAGCAGAGACAGGGCTTATAGCAATCAGCCCCAGCATTTT
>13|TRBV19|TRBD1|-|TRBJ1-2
CASTGQARAGYTF
TGTGCCAGTACGGGACAGGCCAGGGCGGGCTACACCTTC
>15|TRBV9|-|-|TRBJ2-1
CASSKADGSYNEQFF
TGTGCCAGCAGCAAAGCGGATGGCTCCTACAATGAGCAGTTCTTC
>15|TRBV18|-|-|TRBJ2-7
CASSPQGTQYYEQYF
TGTGCCAGCTCACCCCAAGGGACACAATACTACGAGCAGTACTTC
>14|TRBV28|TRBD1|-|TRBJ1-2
CASIPGTGGYGYTF
TGTGCCAGCATCCCCGGGACAGGGGGATATGGCTACACCTTC
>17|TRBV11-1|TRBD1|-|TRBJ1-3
CASSLASGTVSGNTIYF
TGTGCCAGCAGCTTAGCGTCCGGGACAGTCTCTGGAAACACCATATATTTT
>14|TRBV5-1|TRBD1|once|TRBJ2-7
CASSPQGDEDEQYF
TGCGCCAGCAGCCCACAGGGGGATGAGGACGAGCAGTACTTC
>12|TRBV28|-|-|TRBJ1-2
CASETTPGGYTF
TGTGCCAGCGAGACTACCCCGGGGGGCTACACCTTC
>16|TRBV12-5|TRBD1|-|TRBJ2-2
CASGLGTGSVTGELFF
TGTGCTAGTGGTTTAGGGACAGGGAGTGTCACCGGGGAGCTGTTTTTT
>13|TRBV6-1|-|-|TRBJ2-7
CASSDKQTYEQYF
TGTGCCAGCAGTGACAAACAAACCTACGAGCAGTACTTC
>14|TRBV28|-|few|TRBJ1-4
CASSSGTEKEKLFF
TGTGCCAGCAGTTCCGGGACGGAGAAAGAAAAACTGTTTTTT
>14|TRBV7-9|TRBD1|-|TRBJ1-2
CASSSAGTAYGYTF
TGTGCCAGCAGCTCCGCCGGGACAGCATATGGCTACACCTTC
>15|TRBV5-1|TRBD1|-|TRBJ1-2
CASSRWTGGSYGYTF
TGCGCCAGCAGCAGGTGGACAGGGGGCAGCTATGGCTACACCTTC
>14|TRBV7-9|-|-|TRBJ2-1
CASSPRDLHNEQFF
TGTGCCAGCAGCCCTAGGGACTTACACAATGAGCAGTTCTTC
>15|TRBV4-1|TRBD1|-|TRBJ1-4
CASSQLIATGEKLFF
TGCGCCAGCAGCCAATTAATTGCGACAGGGGAAAAACTGTTTTTT
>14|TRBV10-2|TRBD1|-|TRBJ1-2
CASTRRDRGRGYTF
TGCGCCAGCACCCGTAGGGACAGGGGGCGTGGCTACACCTTC
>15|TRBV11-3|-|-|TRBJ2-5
CASSQRPDGGETQYF
TGTGCCAGCAGCCAAAGACCGGATGGCGGCGAGACCCAGTACTTC
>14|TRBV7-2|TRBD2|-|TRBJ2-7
CASSSGLAGARQYF
TGTGCCAGCAGCTCAGGACTAGCGGGAGCGCGGCAGTACTTC
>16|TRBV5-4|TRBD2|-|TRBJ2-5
CASSPSRAGGTETQYF
TGCGCCAGCAGCCCCTCACGGGCGGGAGGGACAGAGACCCAGTACTTC
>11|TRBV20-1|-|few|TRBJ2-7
CSAPQKGQLNF
TGCAGTGCTCCTCAAAAAGGACAGTTGAACTTC
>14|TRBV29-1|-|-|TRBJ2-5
CSVVDIGTFETQYF
TGCAGCGTTGTCGACATAGGGACGTTTGAGACTCAGTACTTC
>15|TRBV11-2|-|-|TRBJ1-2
CASSPLRGAGYGYTF
TGTGCCAGCAGCCCGCTTAGGGGGGCAGGGTATGGCTACACCTTC
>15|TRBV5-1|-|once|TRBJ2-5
CASSLESIPQETQYF
TGCGCCAGCAGCTTGGAATCTATCCCCCAAGAGACCCAGTACTTC
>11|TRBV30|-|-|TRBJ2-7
CAWSGPYEQYF
TGTGCCTGGAGTGGTCCATACGAGCAGTACTTC
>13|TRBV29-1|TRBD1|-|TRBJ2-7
CSVERGQEGEQYF
TGCAGCGTTGAAAGGGGACAGGAAGGCGAGCAGTACTTC
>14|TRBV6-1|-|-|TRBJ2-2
CASSSGTITGELFF
TGTGCCAGCAGCAGCGGGACAATCACCGGGGAGCTGTTTTTT